The clone carrying this T cell receptor beta chain has at least ten counts. Its cognate antigen is unknown. This sample is part of a study of molecular identifiers for immune sequencing clone quantification. On the study more broadly: RNA, taken in replicates from about 20,000 or 100,000 naive CD8 cells, was split five ways, with four sequenced. Study-wide points: Shared barcodes on identical TCR molecules could underestimate the sizes of highly expanded clones. The share of molecules held by clones above 20 RNA copies was over 98% in effector cells and under 1% in naive cells.

TCRdb re-called the PCR reads with MiXCR, one entry per CDR3 protein. This table has 300,000 to 350,000 distinct CDR3 sequences, about 21% appearing once. Naive CD8 T cell sorting was performed on the CD8+CD4-CCR7+CD45RA+ phenotype. V lost 6 bases to trimming and J lost 1 base, with 21 bases between them. CDR3 length: 17 amino acids. Germline V CDR1 and CDR2: MNHEY, SMNVEV (reference sequence). The receptor's source is a human donor in good health. Some libraries in this study had Jurkat cell RNA spiked in. J is TRBJ2-5 and V is TRBV27; TRBD1 is a possible D gene (6 bases). Sequenced material: naive CD8+ T cells from blood, with Jurkat cell RNA spiked in. As to subset: FACS-sorted CD8+CD4-CCR7+CD45RA+ naive T cells. The CDR3: CASSSYDPRTAQETQYF. CDR3 in DNA: TGTGCCAGCAGCTCCTACGACCCCCGGACAGCCCAAGAGACCCAGTACTTC.